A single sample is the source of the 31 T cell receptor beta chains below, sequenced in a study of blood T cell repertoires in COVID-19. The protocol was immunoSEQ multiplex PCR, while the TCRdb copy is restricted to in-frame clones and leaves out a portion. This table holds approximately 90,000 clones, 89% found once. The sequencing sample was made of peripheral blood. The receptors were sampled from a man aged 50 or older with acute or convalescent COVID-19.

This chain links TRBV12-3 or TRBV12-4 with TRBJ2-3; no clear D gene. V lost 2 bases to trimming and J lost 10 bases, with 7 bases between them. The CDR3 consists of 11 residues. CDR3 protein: CASSLQRSQYF. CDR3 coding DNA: TGTGCCAGCAGTTTACAGCGCTCGCAGTATTTT.

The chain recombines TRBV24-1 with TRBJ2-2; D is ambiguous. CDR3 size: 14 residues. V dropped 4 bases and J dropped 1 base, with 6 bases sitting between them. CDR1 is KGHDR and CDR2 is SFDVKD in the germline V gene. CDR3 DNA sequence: TGTGCCACCAGTGAAGCAAAGAACACCGGGGAGCTGTTTTTT. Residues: CATSEAKNTGELFF.

The DNA of the CDR3 is TGTGCCAGCAGCCAACCTGCCGGGAGGGTGAACACTGAAGCTTTCTTT. Its translation is CASSQPAGRVNTEAFF. The chain has TRBV16 and TRBJ1-1; D gene unclear. The CDR3 covers 16 residues. Germline V gives CDR1 KGHSY, CDR2 FQNENV. V gave up 2 bases and J gave up 0 bases, with 13 bases separating them.

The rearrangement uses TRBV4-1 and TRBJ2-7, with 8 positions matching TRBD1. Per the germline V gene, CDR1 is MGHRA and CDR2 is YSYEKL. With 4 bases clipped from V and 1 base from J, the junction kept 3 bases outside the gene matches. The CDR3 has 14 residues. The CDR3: CASSPRDRSYEQYF. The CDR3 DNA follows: TGCGCCAGCAGCCCTCGGGACAGGTCCTACGAGCAGTACTTC.

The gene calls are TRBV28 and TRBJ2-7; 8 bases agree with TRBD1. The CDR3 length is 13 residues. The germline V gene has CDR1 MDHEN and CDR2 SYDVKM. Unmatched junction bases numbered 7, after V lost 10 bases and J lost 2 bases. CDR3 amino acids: CATSDRGAYEQYV. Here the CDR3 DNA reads TGTGCCACCTCAGACAGGGGTGCCTACGAGCAGTACGTC.

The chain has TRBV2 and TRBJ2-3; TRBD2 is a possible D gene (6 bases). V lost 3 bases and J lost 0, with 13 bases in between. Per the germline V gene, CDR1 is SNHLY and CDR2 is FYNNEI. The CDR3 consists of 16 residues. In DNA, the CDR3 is TGTGCCAGCAGTGATACGGCAGGGACTAGCACAGATACGCAGTATTTT. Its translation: CASSDTAGTSTDTQYF.

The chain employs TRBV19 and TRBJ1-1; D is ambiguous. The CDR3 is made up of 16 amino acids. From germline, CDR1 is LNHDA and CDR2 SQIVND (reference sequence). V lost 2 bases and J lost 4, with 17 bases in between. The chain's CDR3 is CASSIREFLGRTEAFF. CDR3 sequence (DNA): TGTGCCAGTAGTATACGGGAGTTCCTAGGACGCACTGAAGCTTTCTTT.

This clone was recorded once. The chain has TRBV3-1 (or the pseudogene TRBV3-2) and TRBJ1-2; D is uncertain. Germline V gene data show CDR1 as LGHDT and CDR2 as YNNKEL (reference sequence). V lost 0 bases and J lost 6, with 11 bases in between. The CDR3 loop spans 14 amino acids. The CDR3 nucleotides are TGTGCCAGCAGCCAAGAAGGAGCATTTGATGGCTACACCTTC. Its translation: CASSQEGAFDGYTF.

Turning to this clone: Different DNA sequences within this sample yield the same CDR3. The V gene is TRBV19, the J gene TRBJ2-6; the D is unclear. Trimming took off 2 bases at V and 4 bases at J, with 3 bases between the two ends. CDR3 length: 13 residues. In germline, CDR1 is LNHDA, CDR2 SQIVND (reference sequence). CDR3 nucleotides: TGTGCCAGTAGTATACAGGGGGCCAACGTCCTGACTTTC. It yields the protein CASSIQGANVLTF.

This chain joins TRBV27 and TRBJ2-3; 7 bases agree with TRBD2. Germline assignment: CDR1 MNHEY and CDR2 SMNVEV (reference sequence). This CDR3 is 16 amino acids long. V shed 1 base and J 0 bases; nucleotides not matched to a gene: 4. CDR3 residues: CASSLLAGASTDTQYF. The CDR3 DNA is TGTGCCAGCAGTTTATTGGCGGGAGCTAGCACAGATACGCAGTATTTT.

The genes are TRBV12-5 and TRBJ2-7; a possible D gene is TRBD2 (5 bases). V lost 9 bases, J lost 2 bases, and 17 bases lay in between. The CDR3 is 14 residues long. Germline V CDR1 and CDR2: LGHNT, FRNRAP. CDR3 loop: CARRRRAAPYEQYV. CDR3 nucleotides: TGTGCTAGACGACGGCGGGCAGCCCCCTACGAGCAGTACGTC.

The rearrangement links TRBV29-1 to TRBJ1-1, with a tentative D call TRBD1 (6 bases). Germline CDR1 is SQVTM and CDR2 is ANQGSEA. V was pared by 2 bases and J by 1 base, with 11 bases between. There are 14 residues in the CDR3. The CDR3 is CSVETRTANTEAFF. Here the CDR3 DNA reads TGCAGCGTTGAAACTAGGACAGCGAACACTGAAGCTTTCTTT. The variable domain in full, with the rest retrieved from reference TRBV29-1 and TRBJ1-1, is SAVISQKPSRDICQRGTSLTIQCQVDSQVTMMFWYRQQPGQSLTLIATANQGSEATYESGFVIDKFPISRPNLTFSTLTVSNMSPEDSSIYLCSVETRTANTEAFFGQGTRLTVV.

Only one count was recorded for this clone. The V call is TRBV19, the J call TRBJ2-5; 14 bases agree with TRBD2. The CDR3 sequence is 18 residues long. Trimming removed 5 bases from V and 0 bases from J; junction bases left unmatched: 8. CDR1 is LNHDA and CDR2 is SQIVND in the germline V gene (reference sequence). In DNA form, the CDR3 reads TGTGCCAGTAGTCCCGGACTAGCGGGGGGTAAATACCAAGAGACCCAGTACTTC. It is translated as CASSPGLAGGKYQETQYF.

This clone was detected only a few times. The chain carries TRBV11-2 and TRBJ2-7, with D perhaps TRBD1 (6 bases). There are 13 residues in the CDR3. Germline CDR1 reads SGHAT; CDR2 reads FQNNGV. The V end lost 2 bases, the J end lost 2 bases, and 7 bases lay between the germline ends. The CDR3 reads CASSLPGAYEQYF. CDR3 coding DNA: TGTGCCAGCAGCTTACCAGGGGCCTACGAGCAGTACTTC.

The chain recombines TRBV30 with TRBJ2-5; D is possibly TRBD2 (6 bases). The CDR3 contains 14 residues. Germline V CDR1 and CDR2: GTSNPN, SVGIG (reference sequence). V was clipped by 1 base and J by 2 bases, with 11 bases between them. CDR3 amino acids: CAWSGGLFQETQYF. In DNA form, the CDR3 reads TGTGCCTGGAGTGGGGGACTGTTTCAAGAGACCCAGTACTTC. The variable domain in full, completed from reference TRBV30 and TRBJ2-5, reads SQTIHQWPATLVQPVGSPLSLECTVEGTSNPNLYWYRQAAGRGLQLLFYSVGIGQISSEVPQNLSASRPQDRQFILSSKKLLLSDSGFYLCAWSGGLFQETQYFGPGTRLLVL.

Here the CDR3 DNA reads TGTGCCAGCAGTACTAACAGGGGCCGGAGCAATCAGCCCCAGCATTTT. Protein: CASSTNRGRSNQPQHF. The chain has TRBV28 and TRBJ1-5, with 7 nucleotides matching TRBD1. The CDR3 sequence is 16 residues long. The germline CDR1 and CDR2 sequences are MDHEN and SYDVKM. Trimming cost V 5 bases and J 1 base; bases outside gene matches: 8.

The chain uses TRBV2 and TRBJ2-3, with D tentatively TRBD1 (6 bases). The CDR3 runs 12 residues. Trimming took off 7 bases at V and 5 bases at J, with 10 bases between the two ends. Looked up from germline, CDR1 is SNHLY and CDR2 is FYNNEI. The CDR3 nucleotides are TGTGCCAGCACTACACAGGGAGATACGCAGTATTTT. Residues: CASTTQGDTQYF.

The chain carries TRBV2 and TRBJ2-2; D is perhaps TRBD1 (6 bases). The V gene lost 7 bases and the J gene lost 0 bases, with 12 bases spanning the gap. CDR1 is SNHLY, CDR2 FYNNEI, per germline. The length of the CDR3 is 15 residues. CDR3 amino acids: CASIRTAPNTGELFF. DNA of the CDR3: TGTGCCAGCATTCGGACAGCTCCGAACACCGGGGAGCTGTTTTTT.

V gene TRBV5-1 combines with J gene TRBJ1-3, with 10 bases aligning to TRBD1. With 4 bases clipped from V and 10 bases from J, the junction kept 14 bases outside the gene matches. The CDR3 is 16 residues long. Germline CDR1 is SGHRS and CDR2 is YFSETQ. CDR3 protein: CASSDQTGQGISTIYF. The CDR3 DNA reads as TGCGCCAGCAGCGACCAGACGGGACAGGGGATTTCGACCATATATTTT.

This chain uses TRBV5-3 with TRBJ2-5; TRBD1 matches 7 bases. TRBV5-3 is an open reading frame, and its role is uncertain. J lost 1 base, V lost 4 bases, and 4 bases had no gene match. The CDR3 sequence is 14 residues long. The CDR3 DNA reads TGTGCCAGAAGCCCGGACAGGACCCAAGAGACCCAGTACTTC. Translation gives CARSPDRTQETQYF.

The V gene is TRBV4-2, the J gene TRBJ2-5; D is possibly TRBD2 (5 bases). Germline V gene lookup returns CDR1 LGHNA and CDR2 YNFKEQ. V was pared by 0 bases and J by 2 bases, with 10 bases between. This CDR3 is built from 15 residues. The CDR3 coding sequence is TGTGCCAGCAGCCAAGAAGACCAGCGGCAAGAGACCCAGTACTTC. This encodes CASSQEDQRQETQYF.

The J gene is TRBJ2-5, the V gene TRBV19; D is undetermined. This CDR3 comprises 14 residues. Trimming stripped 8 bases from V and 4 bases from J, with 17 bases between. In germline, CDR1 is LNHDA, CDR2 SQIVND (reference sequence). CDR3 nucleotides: TGTGCCAGTCACCAAGGTAACCGCGGAGAGACCCAGTACTTC. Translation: CASHQGNRGETQYF.

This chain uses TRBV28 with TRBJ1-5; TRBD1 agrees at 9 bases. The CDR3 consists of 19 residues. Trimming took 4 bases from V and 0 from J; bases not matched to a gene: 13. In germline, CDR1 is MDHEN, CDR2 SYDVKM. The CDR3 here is CASSSSTGGLTYSNQPQHF. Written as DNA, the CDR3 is TGTGCCAGCAGTTCCTCGACAGGGGGGTTGACATATAGCAATCAGCCCCAGCATTTT.

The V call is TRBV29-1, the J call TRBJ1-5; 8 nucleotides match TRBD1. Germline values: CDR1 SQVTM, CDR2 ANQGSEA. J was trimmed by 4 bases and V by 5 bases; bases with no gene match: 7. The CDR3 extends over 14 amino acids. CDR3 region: CSVRQGPPNQPQHF. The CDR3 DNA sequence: TGCAGCGTTCGACAGGGGCCCCCTAATCAGCCCCAGCATTTT.

CDR3 amino acids: CASSQDLVQETQYF. DNA for the CDR3: TGTGCCAGCAGCCAAGACTTAGTCCAAGAGACCCAGTACTTC. The J gene is TRBJ2-5, the V gene TRBV3-1 (or the pseudogene TRBV3-2); D gene uncertain. Germline V lookup: CDR1 LGHDT, CDR2 YNNKEL (reference sequence). Trimming shortened V by 0 bases and J by 1 base, and 6 bases separated the two germline ends. This CDR3 has 14 amino acids.

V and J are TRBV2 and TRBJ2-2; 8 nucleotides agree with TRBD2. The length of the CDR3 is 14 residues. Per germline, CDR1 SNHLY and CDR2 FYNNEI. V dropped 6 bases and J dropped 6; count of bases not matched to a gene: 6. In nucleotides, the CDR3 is TGTGCCAGCAGACTAGCGGACGGGGCCGGGGAGCTGTTTTTT. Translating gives CASRLADGAGELFF. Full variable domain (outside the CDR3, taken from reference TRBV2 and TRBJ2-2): EPEVTQTPSHQVTQMGQEVILRCVPISNHLYFYWYRQILGQKVEFLVSFYNNEISEKSEIFDDQFSVERPDGSNFTLKIRSTKLEDSAMYFCASRLADGAGELFFGEGSRLTVL.

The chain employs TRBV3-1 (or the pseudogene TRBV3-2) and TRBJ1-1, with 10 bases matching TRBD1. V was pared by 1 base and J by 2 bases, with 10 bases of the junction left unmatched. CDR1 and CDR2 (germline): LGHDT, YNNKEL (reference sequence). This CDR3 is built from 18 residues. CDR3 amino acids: CASSQGARTGGTNTEAFF. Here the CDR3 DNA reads TGTGCCAGCAGCCAAGGGGCTAGGACAGGGGGTACCAACACTGAAGCTTTCTTT.

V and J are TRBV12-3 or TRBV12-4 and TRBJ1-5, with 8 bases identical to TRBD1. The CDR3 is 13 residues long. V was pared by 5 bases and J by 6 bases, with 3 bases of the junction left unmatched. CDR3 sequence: CASSQDRVQPQHF. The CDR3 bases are TGTGCCAGCAGTCAGGACAGGGTTCAGCCCCAGCATTTT.

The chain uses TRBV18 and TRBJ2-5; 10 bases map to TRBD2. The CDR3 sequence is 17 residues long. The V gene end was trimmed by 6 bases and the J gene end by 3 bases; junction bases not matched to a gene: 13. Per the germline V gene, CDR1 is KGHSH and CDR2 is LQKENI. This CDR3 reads CASSPNHLAGAEETQYF. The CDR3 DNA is TGTGCCAGCTCCCCTAACCACCTAGCGGGGGCTGAAGAGACCCAGTACTTC. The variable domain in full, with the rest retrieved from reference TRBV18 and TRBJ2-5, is NAGVMQNPRHLVRRRGQEARLRCSPMKGHSHVYWYRQLPEEGLKFMVYLQKENIIDESGMPKERFSAEFPKEGPSILRIQQVVRGDSAAYFCASSPNHLAGAEETQYFGPGTRLLVL.

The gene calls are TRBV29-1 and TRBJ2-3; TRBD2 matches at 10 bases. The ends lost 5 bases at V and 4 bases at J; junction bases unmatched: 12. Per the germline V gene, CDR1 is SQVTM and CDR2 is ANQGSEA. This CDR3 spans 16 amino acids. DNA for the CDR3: TGCAGCGTTAGTACCCTCGGAGCGGGGGGGCCAGATACGCAGTATTTT. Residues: CSVSTLGAGGPDTQYF.

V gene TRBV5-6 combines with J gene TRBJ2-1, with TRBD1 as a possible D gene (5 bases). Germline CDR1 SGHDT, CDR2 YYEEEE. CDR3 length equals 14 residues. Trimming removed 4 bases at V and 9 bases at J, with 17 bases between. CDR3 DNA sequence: TGTGCCAGCAGCCCCATACAGGTAATGGGTGAGCAGTTCTTC. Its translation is CASSPIQVMGEQFF.